This entry lists 2 T cell receptor beta chains sequenced from one sample in a study of blood T cells in healthy people across ages. Through a sample-barcoded 5' primer and a J-beta primer mix, a second PCR was run for roughly 6 to 12 cycles. MiXCR was run by TCRdb on the 5' RACE reads, yielding one entry per CDR3 protein. The sample consists of about 1.4 million distinct CDR3 sequences, roughly 59% of them appearing once. Sequenced material: blood. The receptors were sampled from a man between 18 and 29 years old in good health.

J is TRBJ2-5 and V is TRBV5-1; possibly TRBD2 for D (6 bases). This CDR3 has 12 amino acids. Trimming removed 5 bases at V and 4 bases at J, with 9 bases between. Germline V lookup: CDR1 SGHRS, CDR2 YFSETQ. The CDR3 protein is CASRSGRETQYF. In DNA, the CDR3 is TGCGCCAGCAGGTCCGGGAGAGAGACCCAGTACTTC. The variable domain in full, completed from reference TRBV5-1 and TRBJ2-5, reads KAGVTQTPRYLIKTRGQQVTLSCSPISGHRSVSWYQQTPGQGLQFLFEYFSETQRNKGNFPGRFSGRQFSNSRSEMNVSTLELGDSALYLCASRSGRETQYFGPGTRLLVL.

J is TRBJ2-1 and V is TRBV12-3 or TRBV12-4; 11 nucleotides align to TRBD1. Germline trimming cut 6 bases from V and 3 bases from J; bases unmatched to any gene: 4. This CDR3 has 15 amino acids. In nucleotides, the CDR3 is TGTGCCAGCAGACGGGACAGGGGGAACTACAATGAGCAGTTCTTC. Translation gives CASRRDRGNYNEQFF.